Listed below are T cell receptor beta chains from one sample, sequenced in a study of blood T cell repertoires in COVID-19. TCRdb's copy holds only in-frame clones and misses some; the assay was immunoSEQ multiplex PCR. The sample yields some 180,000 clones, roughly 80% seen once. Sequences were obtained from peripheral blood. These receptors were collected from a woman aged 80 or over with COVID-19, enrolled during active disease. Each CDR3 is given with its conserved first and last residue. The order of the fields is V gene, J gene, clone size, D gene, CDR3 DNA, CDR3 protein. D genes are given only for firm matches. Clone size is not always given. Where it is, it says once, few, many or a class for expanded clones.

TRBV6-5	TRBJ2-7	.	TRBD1	TGTGCCAGCATAAAGGGACAGGGATTCTACGAGCAGTACTTC	CASIKGQGFYEQYF
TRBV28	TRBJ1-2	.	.	TGTGCCAGCAGGGCGGGCCCACTAGGATATGGCTACACCTTC	CASRAGPLGYGYTF
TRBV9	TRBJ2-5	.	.	TGTGCCAGCACCGCTAGCGTACGAGGGGACCAAGAGACCCAGTACTTC	CASTASVRGDQETQYF
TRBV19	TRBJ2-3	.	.	TGTGCCAGTAGTAGAGGGGGGGCAGCAGATACGCAGTATTTT	CASSRGGAADTQYF
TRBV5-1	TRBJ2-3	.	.	TGCGCCAGCAGCTTGTCTTTCAAGCAGGTGGATACGCAGTATTTT	CASSLSFKQVDTQYF
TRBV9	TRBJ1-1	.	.	TGTGCCAGCAGCGTAGGGTCGGAGGGCTCTGAAGCTTTCTTT	CASSVGSEGSEAFF
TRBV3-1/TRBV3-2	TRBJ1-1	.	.	TGTGCCAGCAGCCGAGGGGCGGGGGCCACTGAAGCTTTCTTT	CASSRGAGATEAFF
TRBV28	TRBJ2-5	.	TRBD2	TGTGCCAGCACGGGGGGAGGGCGGGAAGAGACCCAGTACTTC	CASTGGGREETQYF
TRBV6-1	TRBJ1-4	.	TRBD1	TGTGCCAGCAGTGAAGGAGGGACAGACAATGAAAAACTGTTTTTT	CASSEGGTDNEKLFF
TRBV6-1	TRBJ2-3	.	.	TGTGCCAGCAGTGAAAGCGGACCGGGAGATACGCAGTATTTT	CASSESGPGDTQYF
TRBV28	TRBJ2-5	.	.	TGTGCCAGCAGTCCCTTGGTAGCGGTAAAAGAGACCCAGTACTTC	CASSPLVAVKETQYF
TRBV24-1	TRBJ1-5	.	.	TGTGCCACCAGTGCCCAGGCATCTCAGCCCCAGCATTTT	CATSAQASQPQHF
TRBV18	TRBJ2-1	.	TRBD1	TGTGCCAGCTCACTTGGGACAGTGCGAAATGAGCAGTTCTTC	CASSLGTVRNEQFF
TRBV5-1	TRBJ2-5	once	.	TGCGCCAGCAGCGCCCAAGGGCGGTCAGGGGAGACCCAGTACTTC	CASSAQGRSGETQYF
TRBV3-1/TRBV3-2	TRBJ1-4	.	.	TGTGCCAGCAGCCAAGTGGGAGCAACTAATGAAAAACTGTTTTTT	CASSQVGATNEKLFF
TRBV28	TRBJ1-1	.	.	TGTGCCGCGGTCGCGGGGTCGCAAACTGAAGCTTTCTTT	CAAVAGSQTEAFF
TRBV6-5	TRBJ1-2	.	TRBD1	TGTGCCAGCAGTCTGGACAGGGGGGGTGGCTACACCTTC	CASSLDRGGGYTF
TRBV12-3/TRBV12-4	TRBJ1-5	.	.	TGTGCCAGCACTCAGGGTTCAGGGCCCCAGCATTTT	CASTQGSGPQHF
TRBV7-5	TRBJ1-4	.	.	TGTGCCAGAAGCAAAACCAGGGATTTGGATGAAAAACTGTTTTTT	CARSKTRDLDEKLFF
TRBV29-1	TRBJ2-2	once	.	TGCAGCGCCTTGCCAGGGGAAACCGGGGAGCTGTTTTTT	CSALPGETGELFF
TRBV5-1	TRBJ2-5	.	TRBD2	TGCGCCAGCAGCTTGGTCCCGGGGGGGCAAGAGACCCAGTACTTC	CASSLVPGGQETQYF
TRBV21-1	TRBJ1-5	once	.	TGTGCCAGAAAAGGGACAGGTTTTTGCAATCAGCCCCAGCATTTT	CARKGTGFCNQPQHF
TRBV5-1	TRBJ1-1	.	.	TGCGCCAGCAGCTTGGCCCCTGCAGGCCTCGGGAACACTGAAGCTTTCTTT	CASSLAPAGLGNTEAFF
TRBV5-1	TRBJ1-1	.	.	TGCGCCAGCAGCTTACAGGGTATGAACACTGAAGCTTTCTTT	CASSLQGMNTEAFF
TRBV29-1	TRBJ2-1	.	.	TGCAGCGTGGCTTTCTACAATGAGCAGTTCTTC	CSVAFYNEQFF
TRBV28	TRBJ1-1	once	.	TGTGCCAGCAGTTTAAGAAGGACTCGCGGTTTAAGCACTGAAGCTTTCTTT	CASSLRRTRGLSTEAFF
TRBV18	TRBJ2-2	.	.	TGTGCCAGCTCACCACAGGCCGGGACTCAAGCCGGAGGGGAGCTGTTTTTT	CASSPQAGTQAGGELFF
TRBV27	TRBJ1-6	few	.	TGTGCCAGCAGTTTAGAAAACAGGGTGAATTCACCCCTCCACTTT	CASSLENRVNSPLHF
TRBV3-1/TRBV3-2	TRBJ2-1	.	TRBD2	TGTGCCAGCAGCCACCAGACTAGCGGGAGGTATGAGCAGTTCTTC	CASSHQTSGRYEQFF
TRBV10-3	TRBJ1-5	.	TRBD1	TGTGCCACCGCGACAGGGGGCAATCAGCCCCAGCATTTT	CATATGGNQPQHF
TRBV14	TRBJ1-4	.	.	TGTGCCAGCAGCCAAGAATTCAGGGGTGCTAATGAAAAACTGTTTTTT	CASSQEFRGANEKLFF
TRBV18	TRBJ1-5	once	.	TGTGCCAGCTCACCAGGACAGTATCAGCCCCAGCATTTT	CASSPGQYQPQHF
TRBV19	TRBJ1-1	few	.	TGTGCCAGTAGTTTCACAGTTGTAGACACTGAAGCTTTCTTT	CASSFTVVDTEAFF
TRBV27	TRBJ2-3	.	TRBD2	TGTGCCAGCAGTTCCTCTGGACTAGCGGGAGTGACGCAGTATTTT	CASSSSGLAGVTQYF
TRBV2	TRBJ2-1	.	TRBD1	TGTGCCAGCAGTGGGGAGACAGGGGGGATCAATGAGCAGTTCTTC	CASSGETGGINEQFF
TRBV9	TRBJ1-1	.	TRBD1	TGTGCCAGCAGCCCCAATCGACAGGGCGCTGAAGCTTTCTTT	CASSPNRQGAEAFF
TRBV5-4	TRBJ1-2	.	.	TGTGCCAGCAGCTTCGGGTCTGGGGGGTTGAGTGGCTACACCTTC	CASSFGSGGLSGYTF
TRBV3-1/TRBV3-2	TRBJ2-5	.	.	TGTGCCAGCAGCCTGGGGGCGGGCGCGAGGGGGACCCAGTACTTC	CASSLGAGARGTQYF
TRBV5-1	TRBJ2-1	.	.	TGCGCCAGCAGCGTGGGGGGCAGCAATGAGCAGTTCTTC	CASSVGGSNEQFF
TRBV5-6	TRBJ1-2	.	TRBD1	TGTGCCAGCAGCCCGCCGGGACAGAGTTTCTATGGCTACACCTTC	CASSPPGQSFYGYTF
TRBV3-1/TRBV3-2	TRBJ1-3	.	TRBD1	TGTGCCAGCAGCACCACAGGGGCGTCTGGAAACACCATATATTTT	CASSTTGASGNTIYF
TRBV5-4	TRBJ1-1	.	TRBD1	TGTGCCAGCAGTTCTCGGACAGGGGGGACGGCTGAAGCTTTCTTT	CASSSRTGGTAEAFF
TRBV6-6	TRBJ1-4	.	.	TGTGCCAGCAGTTACCCCCGGGGAGCAACTAATGAAAAACTGTTTTTT	CASSYPRGATNEKLFF
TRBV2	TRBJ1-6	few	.	TGTGCCAGGAGGGGGATCGGGTCACCCCTCCACTTT	CARRGIGSPLHF
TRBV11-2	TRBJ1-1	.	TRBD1	TGTGCCAGCAGCCCCGGACAGGGGACTGAAGCTTTCTTT	CASSPGQGTEAFF
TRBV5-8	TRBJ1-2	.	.	TGTGCCAGCAGCTTCTCAGGGGCCTATGGCTACACCTTC	CASSFSGAYGYTF
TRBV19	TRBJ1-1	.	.	TGTGCCAGTAGTATAGGGGCAGGCCGGACTGAAGCTTTCTTT	CASSIGAGRTEAFF
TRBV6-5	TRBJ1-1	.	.	TGTGCCAGCAGTCCCGGGACACTTAACACTGAAGCTTTCTTT	CASSPGTLNTEAFF